This paragraph reports one T cell receptor beta chain. Employing constant-segment primers, 5'RACE generated TCR alpha and TCR beta cDNA libraries bearing sample barcodes and UMIs. TCRdb processed the 5' RACE reads anew with MiXCR; each CDR3 protein has one entry. The sample holds roughly 450,000 distinct CDR3 sequences, about 20% seen once. Trimming removed 1 base at V and 9 bases at J, with 7 bases between. There are 12 residues in the CDR3. Germline CDR1 reads SGHVS; CDR2 reads FQNEAQ. The sample is drawn from a study of T-cell memory formation after mild COVID-19. Turning to the study itself: Clusters of TCRs were largely donor specific.

V and J are TRBV7-8 and TRBJ2-1; no clear D. The receptor comes from an adult woman who had mild COVID-19 (a few samples of this study predate the infection). Cell type and time point are not known. The sample comprised PBMCs or a T cell subset sorted from them (not recorded which). For the CDR3, the DNA is TGTGCCAGCAGCTTAGTCGGGCGTGAGCAGTTCTTC. Encoded protein: CASSLVGREQFF.